The clone carrying this T cell receptor beta chain was counted only a few times. Its antigen is not identified. The CDR3 totals 13 residues. Trimming took off 0 bases at V and 8 bases at J, with 6 bases between the two ends. Germline assignment: CDR1 SGHDT and CDR2 YYEEEE. This record comes from a study of radiation and T cells in renal cell carcinoma. About the research overall: Nephrectomy followed 15 Gy stereotactic body radiation by 4 weeks.

Study-wide points: In blood, top tumor clones expanded by 2 weeks, shrinking by 4.

Generated by immunoSEQ multiplex PCR, the TCRdb table keeps only in-frame clones and is missing some. This sample carries approximately 120,000 clones, 80% to 85% of them seen once, and the ten largest clones take 3%. Time point meaning: baseline pretreatment blood. Treatment described: 15 Gy SBRT to primary tumor, nephrectomy 4 weeks later. The V gene is TRBV5-6, the J gene TRBJ1-6; D not resolved. The sequence came from a woman aged 55-70 years with renal cell carcinoma. The sample was blood, taken from a patient whose treatment included radiotherapy and nephrectomy. The CDR3 loop is CASSLVGDSPLHF. In DNA, the CDR3 is TGTGCCAGCAGCTTGGTGGGAGATTCACCCCTCCACTTT.